This entry describes one TCR beta chain. Its antigen is still unknown. The sample originates from a study of a mutant IDH1 vaccine in newly diagnosed glioma. Clones were sequenced by immunoSEQ multiplex PCR, and TCRdb holds only the in-frame ones, with some missing. The sample has about 54,000 clones, 87% seen once. Time point: week 23, last vaccination. Each dose delivered 300 ug of mutant IDH1 20-mer peptide subcutaneously with imiquimod. The receptor comes from a man aged 35 to 55 with glioma. This material consisted of PBMCs, taken from a glioma patient whose treatment included an IDH1 peptide vaccine.

DNA of the CDR3: TGTGCCAGCAGCTTAACCAATGAGCAGTTCTTC. Its protein product is CASSLTNEQFF. The gene calls are TRBV11-2 and TRBJ2-1; D ambiguous. There are 11 residues in the CDR3. The V gene lost 2 bases and the J gene lost 6 bases, with 2 bases spanning the gap. Germline loops: CDR1 SGHAT, CDR2 FQNNGV.